One and the same sample provided the 7 T cell receptor beta chains below, sequenced in a study of T cells in Graves' hyperthyroidism and ophthalmopathy. Researchers took RNA transcripts and amplified the TCR beta CDR3 regions from them. Primed by the HTBI set, a first-round RT-PCR was run on the TCR CDR3. A single record per CDR3 protein comes from TCRdb applying MiXCR to the multiplex PCR reads. This sample has 360,000 or so distinct CDR3 sequences, with roughly 15% found just once. The sequenced sample was blood. The receptors were sampled from a woman aged 55-75 years with Graves' ophthalmopathy.

This clonotype was found many times. V gene TRBV28 combines with J gene TRBJ2-3, with D maybe TRBD2 (7 bases). Trimming removed 7 bases at V and 3 bases at J, with 17 bases between. The CDR3 is 15 amino acids. Germline V lookup: CDR1 MDHEN, CDR2 SYDVKM. The CDR3 DNA reads as TGTGCCAGCACTGAAAGAGGGAGGGGGACAGATACGCAGTATTTT. Amino acids: CASTERGRGTDTQYF.

This clonotype was found many times. The J gene is TRBJ1-1, the V gene TRBV5-1; D gene unclear. The CDR3 is 13 residues long. Germline V gene lookup returns CDR1 SGHRS and CDR2 YFSETQ. Trimming removed 5 bases at V and 4 bases at J, with 12 bases between. CDR3: CASRSVGSTEAFF. CDR3 coding DNA: TGCGCCAGCAGATCTGTGGGGTCCACTGAAGCTTTCTTT. The whole variable domain, remainder taken from reference TRBV5-1 and TRBJ1-1, is KAGVTQTPRYLIKTRGQQVTLSCSPISGHRSVSWYQQTPGQGLQFLFEYFSETQRNKGNFPGRFSGRQFSNSRSEMNVSTLELGDSALYLCASRSVGSTEAFFGQGTRLTVV.

In this sample, this clonotype turned up many times. The CDR3: CASSQRRGPRQPQHF. CDR3 DNA sequence: TGTGCCAGCAGTCAAAGGAGGGGGCCCCGTCAGCCCCAGCATTTT. The chain joins TRBV7-8 to TRBJ1-5; 7 bases are a match to TRBD1. Per germline, CDR1 SGHVS and CDR2 FQNEAQ. V dropped 6 bases and J dropped 6; count of bases not matched to a gene: 11. The CDR3 covers 15 residues.

This clonotype was counted many times. This sequence joins TRBV3-1 and TRBJ2-2; D remains unclear. The CDR3 has 14 residues. The V end was cut by 1 base, the J end by 5 bases, with 8 bases between. Looked up from germline, CDR1 is LGHDT and CDR2 is YNNKEL (reference sequence). The CDR3 loop reads CASSQGLETGELFF. CDR3 DNA sequence: TGTGCCAGCAGCCAAGGCCTGGAGACCGGGGAGCTGTTTTTT.

Ten or more counts support this clonotype. The chain combines TRBV2 with TRBJ2-7; D is uncertain. V gave up 6 bases and J gave up 0 bases, with 3 bases separating them. CDR1 SNHLY and CDR2 FYNNEI come from the germline V gene. The CDR3 loop spans 11 amino acids. The CDR3 DNA follows: TGTGCCAGCAGGAACTCCTACGAGCAGTACTTC. Its protein product is CASRNSYEQYF.

CDR3: CAISELNPGQGGEQYF. In nucleotides, the CDR3 is TGTGCCATCAGTGAGTTAAACCCGGGACAGGGGGGCGAGCAGTACTTC. The J gene is TRBJ2-7, the V gene TRBV10-3; 11 nucleotides match TRBD1. The germline CDR1 and CDR2 sequences are ENHRY and SYGVKD. J was trimmed by 6 bases and V by 1 base; bases with no gene match: 8. The CDR3 spans 16 residues.

At least ten counts were recorded for this clonotype. This CDR3 is CASSPGTSGSAEQFF. The CDR3 DNA is TGCGCCAGCAGCCCTGGGACTAGCGGGAGCGCTGAGCAGTTCTTC. The chain recombines TRBV5-1 with TRBJ2-1; 14 bases agree with TRBD2. Germline-derived CDR1 and CDR2 are SGHRS and YFSETQ. V gave up 4 bases and J gave up 9 bases; unmatched junction bases: 6. CDR3 length: 15 residues.